This entry features one TCR beta chain sequence. Germline CDR1 reads LNHDA; CDR2 reads SQIVND (reference sequence). Trimming took 3 bases from V and 1 from J, leaving 9 bases between them. This CDR3 is 14 amino acids long. The data originate from a study of blood T cell repertoires in COVID-19. The wider study: Samples of COVID-19 (acute and convalescent) were obtained from the United States, Italy and Spain. Sources were T cells, B-cell-depleted T cells, or PBMCs; the material itself was cDNA or gDNA.

Authors' analysis steps: Nucleated cell counts were estimated from reference gene primer amplification. Some clones are missing from TCRdb's copy, which holds only in-frame ones; the method was immunoSEQ multiplex PCR. V, J and clone size reflect that table, while D and trimming were determined from the DNA. The sample lists approximately 470,000 clones, 80% to 90% seen once, with roughly 3.2% in the top ten. The chain uses TRBV19 and TRBJ1-1, with D unclear. The receptor was isolated from a human donor in a cohort sampled during active COVID-19. Sequencing was performed on peripheral blood. The CDR3 DNA is TGTGCCAGTAGTATCCAAACCAGGAACACTGAAGCTTTCTTT. This encodes CASSIQTRNTEAFF. Full variable domain (rest looked up from reference TRBV19 and TRBJ1-1): DGGITQSPKYLFRKEGQNVTLSCEQNLNHDAMYWYRQDPGQGLRLIYYSQIVNDFQKGDIAEGYSVSREKKESFPLTVTSAQKNPTAFYLCASSIQTRNTEAFFGQGTRLTVV.